This T cell receptor (beta chain) was observed in a study of regulatory T cells in long-lasting Graves disease. This CDR3 comprises 17 residues. The V end lost 0 bases, the J end lost 0 bases, and 16 bases lay between the germline ends. Per germline, CDR1 SGHRS and CDR2 YFSETQ. Time point: persistent/refractory GD, antithyroid drugs over 5 years with positive TRAb. TCR sequences were obtained from RNA taken from PBMCs. About this clonotype itself: Its antigen is not known.

Overall study results and limits: Researchers reported studying only peripheral blood, not thyroid tissue. The study found persistent patients shared more public clonotypes (fewer than 3,000) than new patients (roughly 880).

Arm-PCR of CDR3 regions and iRepertoire HTBI primers were used to build TCR beta libraries. TCRdb re-called the multiplex PCR reads through MiXCR, storing one row per CDR3 protein. The table records approximately 690,000 distinct CDR3 sequences, 30% of them present only once. The specimen was peripheral blood mononuclear cells (PBMCs), collected when the disease was refractory, from a patient treated with antithyroid drugs. This clonotype was obtained from a female donor with Graves disease. This chain connects TRBV5-1 to TRBJ2-7; a possible D gene is TRBD2 (5 bases). The CDR3 sequence is CASSLGAGSLNSYEQYF. The CDR3 nucleotides are TGCGCCAGCAGCTTGGGGGCGGGTAGTTTGAACTCCTACGAGCAGTACTTC.